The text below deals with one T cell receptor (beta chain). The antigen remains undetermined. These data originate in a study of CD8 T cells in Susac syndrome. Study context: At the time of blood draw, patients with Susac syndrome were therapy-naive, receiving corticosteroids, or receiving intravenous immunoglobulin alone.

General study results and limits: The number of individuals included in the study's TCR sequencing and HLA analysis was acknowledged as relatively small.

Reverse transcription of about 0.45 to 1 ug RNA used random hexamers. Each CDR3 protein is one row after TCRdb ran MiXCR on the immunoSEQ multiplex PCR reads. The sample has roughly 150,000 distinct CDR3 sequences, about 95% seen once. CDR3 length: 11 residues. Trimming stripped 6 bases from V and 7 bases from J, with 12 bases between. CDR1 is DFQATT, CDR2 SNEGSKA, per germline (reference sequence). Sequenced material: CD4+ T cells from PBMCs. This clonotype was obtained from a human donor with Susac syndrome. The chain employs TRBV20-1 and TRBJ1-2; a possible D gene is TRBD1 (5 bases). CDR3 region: CSAGGQGGYTF. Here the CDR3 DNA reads TGCAGTGCGGGAGGGCAGGGTGGCTACACCTTC.